This TCR beta chain was sequenced in a study of OX40 agonist ivuxolimab in advanced cancers. CDR1 is SGHTA, CDR2 FQGNSA, per germline. Trimming stripped 5 bases from V and 7 bases from J, with 14 bases between. The CDR3 covers 13 residues. Clones were read by immunoSEQ multiplex PCR, and TCRdb kept only the in-frame ones, dropping some. The sample includes over 85,000 clones, around 90% of them seen just once. With baseline, cycle 4 day 1, and cycle 7 day 1 as timepoints, blood was sampled. This clone appeared a single time. The rearrangement uses TRBV7-2 and TRBJ2-5; D may be TRBD2 (6 bases). This receptor was taken from an adult with an advanced solid tumor such as melanoma, head and neck, liver or kidney cancer. The sequenced sample was CD4+ or CD8+ T cells sorted from blood, obtained in a trial of the OX40 agonist ivuxolimab. CDR3 nucleotides: TGTGCCAGCAGCCCCGGGGACTCGGCGACCCAGTACTTC. It specifies CASSPGDSATQYF.